This TCR beta chain appears in the sequencing data of a study of blood T cell repertoires in COVID-19. Study as a whole: PBMCs, B-cell-depleted T cells, or T cells provided the cDNA or gDNA that made up the material.

The germline V gene has CDR1 MNHEY and CDR2 SMNVEV (reference sequence). With V trimmed by 8 bases and J by 5 bases, 2 bases remained unmatched. The CDR3 is 12 residues long. Produced via immunoSEQ multiplex PCR; TCRdb's table is partial and in-frame only. The sample lists 35,000 to 45,000 clones, about 82% occurring once. In its sample, this clone was seen a few times. This sequence was found in a man aged 50-59 years with active COVID-19. This sequence joins TRBV27 and TRBJ2-7, with 11 bases fitting TRBD2. Material for sequencing was peripheral blood. The CDR3 DNA reads as TGTGCCAGCGGGACTAGCGGTCACGAGCAGTACTTC. Its translation is CASGTSGHEQYF.